A single sample is the source of the 20 T cell receptor beta chains below, sequenced in a study of T cell responses to AZD1222 COVID-19 vaccine. TCRdb's table, derived via immunoSEQ multiplex PCR, lists solely in-frame clones and lacks some. The data hold 150,000 to 200,000 clones, with 80% to 90% observed a single time. Sequences were derived from peripheral blood, sampled on day 0 of MenACWY control vaccination. The receptors come from an adult in good health.

The J gene is TRBJ2-1, the V gene TRBV3-1 (or the pseudogene TRBV3-2); TRBD2 agrees at 8 bases. This CDR3 spans 14 amino acids. V trimming: 4 bases; J trimming: 9 bases; junction bases outside the gene matches: 8. Germline loops: CDR1 LGHDT, CDR2 YNNKEL (reference sequence). Here the CDR3 DNA reads TGTGCCAGCAGCCGGGGAGTCACTAGCGGTGAGCAGTTCTTC. This translates into CASSRGVTSGEQFF.

The CDR3 nucleotides are TGTGCCAGCAGCCCATCTTCGACGTTGGGAGAGCAGTTCTTC. Encoded protein: CASSPSSTLGEQFF. This sequence joins TRBV7-2 and TRBJ2-1; D is unclear. The CDR3 sequence is 14 residues long. Per germline, CDR1 SGHTA and CDR2 FQGNSA. V lost 5 bases and J lost 10, with 18 bases in between.

The chain has TRBV18 and TRBJ2-2, with a weak D call TRBD1 (5 bases). The V and J ends lost 3 bases and 4 bases respectively, with 15 bases between them. The CDR3 is 16 amino acids. The germline V gene has CDR1 KGHSH and CDR2 LQKENI. The DNA of the CDR3 is TGTGCCAGCTCACCTCGGCAGGGCAGGATCACCGGGGAGCTGTTTTTT. This sequence encodes CASSPRQGRITGELFF.

The chain has TRBV27 and TRBJ2-1; TRBD2 is a possible D gene (6 bases). The length of the CDR3 is 12 residues. Trimming took off 6 bases at V and 7 bases at J, with 10 bases between the two ends. The V gene's germline CDR1 is MNHEY and CDR2 SMNVEV (reference sequence). The CDR3, as DNA: TGTGCCAGCAGCCCGACTAGGAATGAGCAGTTCTTC. Residues: CASSPTRNEQFF.

This chain's CDR3 is CASSETGYEQYF. Written as DNA, the CDR3 is TGTGCCAGCAGCGAAACAGGATACGAGCAGTACTTC. The chain couples TRBV28 to TRBJ2-7, with D perhaps matching TRBD1 (5 bases). CDR3 length: 12 amino acids. Germline-derived CDR1 and CDR2 are MDHEN and SYDVKM. V dropped 6 bases and J dropped 4 bases, with 10 bases sitting between them.

This clone turned up a few times. The chain recombines TRBV7-2 with TRBJ2-1; weak D call: TRBD2 (6 bases). The germline V gene has CDR1 SGHTA and CDR2 FQGNSA. V lost 6 bases to trimming and J lost 10 bases, with 13 bases between them. The CDR3 length is 12 residues. CDR3 sequence: CASRQLGGEQFF. The CDR3 coding sequence is TGTGCCAGCAGACAACTTGGGGGGGAGCAGTTCTTC.

The chain is built from TRBV10-3 and TRBJ1-3, with unresolved D. CDR3 length: 13 residues. The V gene lost 4 bases and the J gene lost 1 base, with 5 bases spanning the gap. CDR1 and CDR2 (germline): ENHRY, SYGVKD. The CDR3 DNA sequence: TGTGCCATCAGTGGGGGATCTGGAAACACCATATATTTT. This encodes CAISGGSGNTIYF.

This clone was recorded once. The chain joins TRBV6-2 or TRBV6-3 to TRBJ1-2, with 9 bases lining up with TRBD1. The CDR3 extends over 13 amino acids. Germline V gene lookup returns CDR1 MNHEY and CDR2 SVGEGT. V lost 3 bases to trimming and J lost 7 bases; unmatched junction nucleotides: 3. The DNA of the CDR3 is TGTGCCAGCAGTTATGGGACAGGGCTTGGCTACACCTTC. Residues: CASSYGTGLGYTF.

The chain combines TRBV25-1 with TRBJ2-5, with 8 bases matching TRBD1. J lost 5 bases, V lost 2 bases, and 7 bases had no gene match. CDR1 is MGHDK and CDR2 is SYGVNS in the germline V gene. The CDR3 has 15 amino acids. The CDR3 nucleotides are TGTGCCAGCAGTGAACCGGACAGGGTTACGGAGACCCAGTACTTC. Protein: CASSEPDRVTETQYF.

The chain joins TRBV4-2 to TRBJ1-4; 7 nucleotides line up with TRBD1. The CDR3 runs to 16 residues. CDR1 and CDR2 from the germline V gene are LGHNA and YNFKEQ. V lost 0 bases and J lost 8; bases outside the gene matches: 9. CDR3 sequence (DNA): TGTGCCAGCAGCCAAGAACGAGAGGGGGCGCGAGAAAAACTGTTTTTT. Its translation is CASSQEREGAREKLFF.

The sample holds one count of this clone. The V gene is TRBV6-5, the J gene TRBJ2-5; either TRBD1 or TRBD2 may supply D (7 bases each). Trimming left V 6 bases short and J 4 bases short, with 15 bases between. The CDR3 contains 14 residues. Germline V gene data show CDR1 as MNHEY and CDR2 as SVGAGI. In DNA form, the CDR3 reads TGTGCCAGCAGGGGAGGGGGCCCCGTAGAGACCCAGTACTTC. The encoded protein is CASRGGGPVETQYF.

The genes are TRBV5-4 and TRBJ2-3; TRBD2 matches at 12 bases. The CDR3 runs to 16 residues. The germline V gene encodes CDR1 SGHNT and CDR2 YYREEE (reference sequence). With 5 bases clipped from V and 2 bases from J, the junction kept 6 bases outside the gene matches. The CDR3 DNA reads TGTGCCAGCAGGCAAGGACTAGCGGGGATCACAGATACGCAGTATTTT. It is translated as CASRQGLAGITDTQYF.

The chain is built from TRBV10-3 and TRBJ1-5; D unresolved. Trimming cost V 0 bases and J 5 bases, with 5 bases left between them. Germline CDR1 and CDR2: ENHRY and SYGVKD. CDR3 size: 13 residues. The CDR3 region is CAISESSDQPQHF. CDR3 nucleotides: TGTGCCATCAGTGAGTCGAGTGATCAGCCCCAGCATTTT.

The chain couples TRBV7-9 to TRBJ2-7; TRBD1 aligns across 10 bases. Germline loops: CDR1 SEHNR, CDR2 FQNEAQ (reference sequence). The CDR3 has 14 amino acids. V dropped 4 bases and J dropped 2; count of bases not matched to a gene: 2. CDR3 sequence (DNA): TGTGCCAGCAGCTACGGGACAGGGGCCTACGAGCAGTACTTC. Its protein product is CASSYGTGAYEQYF.

The chain couples TRBV5-1 to TRBJ1-2; tentative D call: TRBD1 (5 bases). CDR1 and CDR2 from the germline V gene are SGHRS and YFSETQ. There are 14 residues in the CDR3. V was pared by 4 bases and J by 3 bases, with 13 bases between. The CDR3 here is CASSAGTDDYGYTF. The CDR3 DNA sequence: TGCGCCAGCAGCGCCGGGACGGACGACTATGGCTACACCTTC. Combining the CDR3 with reference TRBV5-1 and TRBJ1-2 gives the whole variable domain KAGVTQTPRYLIKTRGQQVTLSCSPISGHRSVSWYQQTPGQGLQFLFEYFSETQRNKGNFPGRFSGRQFSNSRSEMNVSTLELGDSALYLCASSAGTDDYGYTFGSGTRLTVV.

The chain uses TRBV15 and TRBJ1-6; D is ambiguous. Germline V gene data show CDR1 as LNHNV and CDR2 as YYDKDF (reference sequence). Trimming left V 4 bases short and J 1 base short, with 8 bases between. The length of the CDR3 is 15 residues. For the CDR3, the DNA is TGTGCCACCAGCATGAAGAGTTCCTATAATTCACCCCTCCACTTT. Translating gives CATSMKSSYNSPLHF.

The chain links TRBV5-8 to TRBJ2-2; no clear D. V lost 5 bases, J lost 3 bases, and 5 bases lay in between. This CDR3 has 12 residues. The germline V gene encodes CDR1 SGHTS and CDR2 YDEGEE. The CDR3 sequence: CASSLYTGELFF. CDR3 DNA sequence: TGTGCCAGCAGTTTATACACCGGGGAGCTGTTTTTT.

The chain's CDR3 is CAWSAGGTGRGYGYTF. CDR3 in DNA: TGTGCCTGGAGTGCGGGGGGGACAGGGAGAGGCTATGGCTACACCTTC. The rearrangement uses TRBV30 and TRBJ1-2; TRBD1 matches 9 bases. V lost 1 base and J lost 4; bases outside the gene matches: 10. Germline CDR1 is GTSNPN and CDR2 is SVGIG (reference sequence). CDR3 length equals 16 residues.

Turning to this clone: Germline and junction disagree at one end, which may indicate a read error. V gene TRBV13 combines with J gene TRBJ2-7; perhaps TRBD1 as D (6 bases). The CDR3 is 12 amino acids. Germline assignment: CDR1 PRHDT and CDR2 FYEKMQ (reference sequence). The CDR3 protein is CASSQGTLVPSF. In DNA form, the CDR3 reads TGTGCCAGCAGCCAAGGGACACTGGTTCCTAGCTTC.

This chain joins TRBV30 and TRBJ2-1, with a tentative D call TRBD1 (5 bases). Germline V lookup: CDR1 GTSNPN, CDR2 SVGIG (reference sequence). The CDR3 totals 12 residues. Between the trimmed V and J ends, which lost 1 base and 9 bases, there was a span of 10 bases. The CDR3: CAWSGSGPEQFF. CDR3 DNA: TGTGCCTGGAGTGGATCAGGGCCTGAGCAGTTCTTC.